This T cell receptor beta chain emerged from a study of T cell responses to AZD1222 COVID-19 vaccine. General study points: The CD4 TCRs associated with vaccination extended across spike and predominated at 160-218 and 743-854. Donors skewed white British and female; clonal diversity was possibly underestimated.

On this clone: Its antigen is undetermined.

Germline-derived CDR1 and CDR2 are MNHNS and SASEGT. Trimming stripped 2 bases from V and 7 bases from J, with 8 bases between. The CDR3 contains 12 residues. Using immunoSEQ multiplex PCR, the repertoire was profiled, and TCRdb retains in-frame clones only, with some absent. The table includes fewer than 150,000 clones, approximately 90% detected once. The sample consisted of peripheral blood, taken 28 days after the second AZD1222 dose. The chain is built from TRBV6-1 and TRBJ1-1, with a possible D match to TRBD1 (5 bases). The source is an adult who received the AZD1222 COVID-19 vaccine. The CDR3 protein is CASSESGIEAFF. In DNA form, the CDR3 reads TGTGCCAGCAGTGAATCAGGGATTGAAGCTTTCTTT.